These 19 T cell receptor beta chains originate from one sample sequenced in a study of blood T cell repertoires in COVID-19 (dated by TCRdb to the early 2020s). Libraries were constructed by the immunoSEQ multiplex PCR assay. What TCRdb holds here is the immuneACCESS table cut down to in-frame rearrangements. Part of the clones is not present; checked against another copy, under half of the missing clones reflect an unresolved V gene, and the others are unexplained. The sample table shows some 50,000 clones, and more than 75% are seen once. The ten most abundant clones make up approximately 27% of the sample. The sequencing sample was made of peripheral blood. The receptors here all came from a human donor in a cohort sampled during active COVID-19.

The chain joins TRBV19 to TRBJ1-2; TRBD1 agrees at 10 bases. Germline V gene data show CDR1 as LNHDA and CDR2 as SQIVND (reference sequence). The CDR3 is made up of 14 amino acids. Trimming cost V 5 bases and J 5 bases; bases outside gene matches: 5. Here the CDR3 DNA reads TGTGCCAGTAGTTGGGACAGGGGCGGGTATGGCTACACCTTC. Translating gives CASSWDRGGYGYTF.

A few counts support this clone. The chain uses TRBV2 and TRBJ1-1; 8 nucleotides agree with TRBD1. There are 15 residues in the CDR3. Germline CDR1 and CDR2: SNHLY and FYNNEI. With 5 bases clipped from V and 3 bases from J, the junction kept 8 bases outside the gene matches. The CDR3 here is CASSWTGNLDTEAFF. CDR3 DNA: TGTGCCAGCAGTTGGACAGGGAACTTGGACACTGAAGCTTTCTTT.

The chain employs TRBV5-5 and TRBJ1-2, with 8 nucleotides matching TRBD1. Germline V gives CDR1 SGHKS, CDR2 YYEKEE (reference sequence). The CDR3 has 14 amino acids. After removal of 2 bases from V and 4 bases from J, the junction contained 4 bases not matched to a gene. The CDR3 protein is CASSLTGGSYGYTF. CDR3 nucleotides: TGTGCCAGCAGCTTAACAGGGGGTAGCTATGGCTACACCTTC. Full variable domain (remainder filled in from reference TRBV5-5 and TRBJ1-2): DAGVTQSPTHLIKTRGQQVTLRCSPISGHKSVSWYQQVLGQGPQFIFQYYEKEERGRGNFPDRFSARQFPNYSSELNVNALLLGDSALYLCASSLTGGSYGYTFGSGTRLTVV.

The chain joins TRBV14 to TRBJ1-3; D unresolved. V dropped 0 bases and J dropped 0 bases, with 9 bases sitting between them. The CDR3 covers 16 residues. The germline V gene has CDR1 SGHDN and CDR2 FVKESK. Written as DNA, the CDR3 is TGTGCCAGCAGCCAAGAGATCTCCTACTCTGGAAACACCATATATTTT. Amino acids: CASSQEISYSGNTIYF.

V and J are TRBV5-1 and TRBJ2-7, with D possibly TRBD2 on 6 matching bases. The CDR3 loop spans 14 amino acids. CDR1 SGHRS and CDR2 YFSETQ come from the germline V gene. V lost 7 bases, J lost 3 bases, and 17 bases lay in between. The CDR3 DNA sequence: TGCGCCAGCTCTCAAACTCCGGGGGACTACGAGCAGTACTTC. Amino acids: CASSQTPGDYEQYF.

The chain is built from TRBV27 and TRBJ2-7; 7 bases match TRBD2. V trimming: 6 bases; J trimming: 3 bases; junction bases outside the gene matches: 5. This CDR3 is 13 amino acids long. Germline CDR1 MNHEY, CDR2 SMNVEV (reference sequence). In DNA form, the CDR3 reads TGTGCCAGCAGACAGACTAGCAACTACGAGCAGTACTTC. Its translation: CASRQTSNYEQYF.

The chain joins TRBV7-8 to TRBJ1-4; possible D gene TRBD1, 6 bases. Germline CDR1 SGHVS, CDR2 FQNEAQ. The V gene lost 5 bases and the J gene lost 8 bases, with 15 bases spanning the gap. The CDR3 contains 14 residues. The CDR3 DNA reads TGTGCCAGCAGCACCACGGGGGGCTCCGAAAAACTGTTTTTT. Protein sequence: CASSTTGGSEKLFF.

The J gene is TRBJ1-2, the V gene TRBV2, with 10 bases matching TRBD1. The V and J ends lost 7 bases and 5 bases, in that order; junction bases with no gene match: 16. The CDR3 runs to 17 residues. Germline V lookup: CDR1 SNHLY, CDR2 FYNNEI. CDR3 sequence (DNA): TGTGCCAGCAACCAACTCCCGGGACAGGGGAAACATTATGGCTACACCTTC. Protein sequence: CASNQLPGQGKHYGYTF.

The CDR3 spells CASSVGAGGAYEQYF. DNA for the CDR3: TGTGCCAGCAGCGTAGGCGCGGGAGGCGCCTACGAGCAGTACTTC. This rearrangement joins TRBV9 to TRBJ2-7, with 8 bases matching TRBD2. The CDR3 spans 15 residues. CDR1 and CDR2 from the germline V gene are SGDLS and YYNGEE. The V gene end was trimmed by 0 bases and the J gene end by 2 bases; junction bases not matched to a gene: 4.

The genes are TRBV6-5 and TRBJ1-5, with 8 bases aligning to TRBD1. V shed 6 bases, J shed 4 bases, and the junction held 2 bases outside the gene matches. There are 13 residues in the CDR3. Germline V gene data show CDR1 as MNHEY and CDR2 as SVGAGI. The CDR3 coding sequence is TGTGCCAGCAGCCGGACAGGGAATCAGCCCCAGCATTTT. Encoded protein: CASSRTGNQPQHF.

This sequence joins TRBV28 and TRBJ2-7; 8 nucleotides align to TRBD1. The CDR3 contains 19 residues. Trimming took 3 bases from V and 2 from J; bases not matched to a gene: 18. From germline, CDR1 is MDHEN and CDR2 SYDVKM. CDR3 in amino acids: CASSFMRQGFAPGTYEQYF. DNA of the CDR3: TGTGCCAGCAGTTTCATGCGACAGGGGTTCGCACCGGGGACCTACGAGCAGTACTTC.

This chain connects TRBV6-5 to TRBJ2-5, with D tentatively TRBD1 (6 bases). CDR1 is MNHEY and CDR2 is SVGAGI in the germline V gene. The V end was cut by 6 bases, the J end by 5 bases, with 16 bases between. The CDR3 extends over 14 amino acids. The CDR3 DNA reads TGTGCCAGCAGCGTAGGACAGCCATGGGAGACCCAGTACTTC. Protein product: CASSVGQPWETQYF.

The chain has TRBV24-1 and TRBJ2-5; 8 nucleotides agree with TRBD1. The CDR3 totals 13 residues. The junction had 4 bases not matched to a gene; V was cut back by 7 bases and J by 4 bases. The germline CDR1 and CDR2 sequences are KGHDR and SFDVKD. The chain's CDR3 is CATSEDRVETQYF. The CDR3 nucleotides read TGTGCCACCAGCGAGGACAGGGTAGAGACCCAGTACTTC.

This rearrangement joins TRBV7-3 to TRBJ2-2; D is possibly TRBD2 (6 bases). Deletions cut 5 bases from V and 4 bases from J, with 11 bases between. The CDR3 totals 14 residues. Germline lookup yields CDR1 SGHTA and CDR2 FQGTGA. The CDR3 coding sequence is TGTGCCAGCAGCCTCGCTAGCGTCACCGGGGAGCTGTTTTTT. This encodes CASSLASVTGELFF. The full variable domain, its missing parts supplied by reference TRBV7-3 and TRBJ2-2, is GAGVSQTPSNKVTEKGKYVELRCDPISGHTALYWYRQSLGQGPEFLIYFQGTGAADDSGLPNDRFFAVRPEGSVSTLKIQRTERGDSAVYLCASSLASVTGELFFGEGSRLTVL.

The chain uses TRBV7-8 and TRBJ1-2; tentatively, D is TRBD1 (6 bases). CDR1 SGHVS and CDR2 FQNEAQ come from the germline V gene. V was cut by 5 bases and J by 5 bases, with 18 bases left in between. The CDR3 consists of 15 residues. The CDR3, as DNA: TGTGCCAGCAGCCAGGGGCGGGGGTCCGGGTATGGCTACACCTTC. It is translated as CASSQGRGSGYGYTF.

The chain employs TRBV18 and TRBJ1-3; tentative D call: TRBD1 (6 bases). Trimming cost V 6 bases and J 0 bases, with 15 bases left between them. Germline CDR1 and CDR2: KGHSH and LQKENI. The CDR3 has 16 residues. CDR3 sequence: CASSENRVLSGNTIYF. CDR3 DNA: TGTGCCAGCTCGGAAAACAGGGTCCTCTCTGGAAACACCATATATTTT. Together with reference TRBV18 and TRBJ1-3, the CDR3 gives the full variable domain: NAGVMQNPRHLVRRRGQEARLRCSPMKGHSHVYWYRQLPEEGLKFMVYLQKENIIDESGMPKERFSAEFPKEGPSILRIQQVVRGDSAAYFCASSENRVLSGNTIYFGEGSWLTVV.

The V and J genes are TRBV28 and TRBJ1-5; D not certain. The CDR3 runs 14 residues. The germline V gene encodes CDR1 MDHEN and CDR2 SYDVKM. Trimming shortened V by 5 bases and J by 0 bases, and 8 bases separated the two germline ends. The CDR3 sequence is CASSRGYSNQPQHF. CDR3 in DNA: TGTGCCAGCAGTAGAGGGTATAGCAATCAGCCCCAGCATTTT. The full variable domain, its missing parts supplied by reference TRBV28 and TRBJ1-5, is DVKVTQSSRYLVKRTGEKVFLECVQDMDHENMFWYRQDPGLGLRLIYFSYDVKMKEKGDIPEGYSVSREKKERFSLILESASTNQTSMYLCASSRGYSNQPQHFGDGTRLSIL.

The V and J genes are TRBV3-1 (or the pseudogene TRBV3-2) and TRBJ2-1, with a weak D call TRBD2 (5 bases). Germline CDR1 reads LGHDT; CDR2 reads YNNKEL (reference sequence). The ends were cut back, 2 bases at V and 2 bases at J, with 10 bases in the middle. The CDR3 length is 15 residues. The CDR3 loop reads CASSQRSGPYNEQFF. The CDR3 bases are TGTGCCAGCAGCCAAAGGAGCGGTCCCTACAATGAGCAGTTCTTC.

The chain combines TRBV18 with TRBJ1-6; 9 bases match TRBD1. The CDR3 contains 15 residues. The trim removed 4 bases at V and 7 bases at J, leaving 5 bases unmatched. Germline V gene lookup returns CDR1 KGHSH and CDR2 LQKENI. The CDR3 DNA sequence: TGTGCCAGCTCACAGAGACAGGGGGAGAATTCACCCCTCCACTTT. Its translation is CASSQRQGENSPLHF.